The next 22 T cell receptor beta chains were all read from a single sample in a study of T cells in Graves' hyperthyroidism and ophthalmopathy. Amplification yielded TCR beta CDR3 regions, with RNA transcripts as the source. The TCR CDR3 first-round RT-PCR relied on the HTBI primer set. One entry per CDR3 protein results from TCRdb running MiXCR on the multiplex PCR reads. The table shows about 640,000 distinct CDR3 sequences, with less than 45% occurring only once. Input material: peripheral blood or thyroid tissue (not recorded which). Receptors were obtained from an adult man with Graves' disease, either hyperthyroidism or ophthalmopathy (not recorded which).

V gene TRBV29-1 combines with J gene TRBJ2-5; D may match TRBD1 or TRBD2 (6 bases each). The CDR3 contains 13 residues. The germline V gene encodes CDR1 SQVTM and CDR2 ANQGSEA. The V end lost 4 bases, the J end lost 2 bases, and 11 bases lay between the germline ends. CDR3 sequence: CSVAGAAQETQYF. The CDR3 bases are TGCAGCGTTGCGGGGGCAGCTCAAGAGACCCAGTACTTC.

This clonotype was seen a few times. This rearrangement joins TRBV9 to TRBJ1-1, with TRBD1 matching 7 bases. The CDR3 has 14 residues. After removal of 0 bases from V and 6 bases from J, the junction contained 5 bases not matched to a gene. Per germline, CDR1 SGDLS and CDR2 YYNGEE. CDR3 region: CASSVGGGGSEAFF. For the CDR3, the DNA is TGTGCCAGCAGCGTAGGAGGAGGGGGCTCTGAAGCTTTCTTT. Complete variable domain (other parts from reference TRBV9 and TRBJ1-1): DSGVTQTPKHLITATGQRVTLRCSPRSGDLSVYWYQQSLDQGLQFLIQYYNGEERAKGNILERFSAQQFPDLHSELNLSSLELGDSALYFCASSVGGGGSEAFFGQGTRLTVV.

This clonotype was picked up a small number of times. The chain recombines TRBV2 with TRBJ1-1, with no clear D. The CDR3 runs to 15 residues. CDR1 is SNHLY and CDR2 is FYNNEI in the germline V gene. Between the trimmed V and J ends, which lost 1 base and 1 base, there was a span of 10 bases. Here the CDR3 DNA reads TGTGCCAGCAGTGAAGTTATGCGCCCGAACACTGAAGCTTTCTTT. Encoded protein: CASSEVMRPNTEAFF.

With respect to this clonotype: A much larger clone lies one base from this, so it may be a read error. The rearrangement links TRBV7-8 to TRBJ2-5, with a weak D call TRBD1 (6 bases). The CDR3 is 15 residues long. V lost 5 bases, J lost 4 bases, and 17 bases lay in between. Germline-derived CDR1 and CDR2 are SGHVS and FQNEAQ. In nucleotides, the CDR3 is TGTGCCAGCAGCCCCGCACGAGGACAGCCAGAGACCCAGTACTTC. It is translated as CASSPARGQPETQYF.

In the case of this clonotype: One end of the junction does not line up with germline, which may come from a read error. The chain is built from TRBV19 and TRBJ1-5; 7 nucleotides agree with TRBD1. This CDR3 is 14 amino acids long. CDR1 LNHDA and CDR2 SQIVND come from the germline V gene (reference sequence). The CDR3 spells CASSITGVDQPQRF. In DNA form, the CDR3 reads TGTGCCAGTAGTATTACAGGGGTGGATCAGCCCCAGCGTTTT.

This chain joins TRBV9 and TRBJ2-5, with D unclear. Deletions cut 3 bases from V and 0 bases from J, with 12 bases between. CDR1 is SGDLS and CDR2 is YYNGEE in the germline V gene. The CDR3 spans 15 residues. The CDR3 loop is CASSAPRTDQETQYF. The CDR3 DNA follows: TGTGCCAGCAGCGCCCCTCGGACGGACCAAGAGACCCAGTACTTC.

The chain couples TRBV25-1 to TRBJ1-4, with D possibly TRBD1 on 6 matching bases. The germline gives CDR1 MGHDK, CDR2 SYGVNS. The CDR3 length is 14 residues. V was shortened by 6 bases and J by 5 bases, with 13 bases between the two germline ends. CDR3 DNA: TGTGCCAGCAGATCAGGGGTGGCGAATGAAAAACTGTTTTTT. Protein sequence: CASRSGVANEKLFF. Drawing the rest from reference TRBV25-1 and TRBJ1-4, the complete variable domain is EADIYQTPRYLVIGTGKKITLECSQTMGHDKMYWYQQDPGMELHLIHYSYGVNSTEKGDLSSESTVSRIRTEHFPLTLESARPSHTSQYLCASRSGVANEKLFFGSGTQLSVL.

The chain employs TRBV7-9 and TRBJ2-7; D is possibly TRBD2 (7 bases). Trimming pared 5 bases from V and 2 bases from J, leaving 16 bases between. The CDR3 is 15 amino acids. In germline, CDR1 is SEHNR, CDR2 FQNEAQ (reference sequence). The CDR3 protein is CASSRRRGPPYEQYF. CDR3 nucleotides: TGTGCCAGCAGCCGCCGGCGGGGGCCGCCCTACGAGCAGTACTTC.

V usage is TRBV7-6 and J usage is TRBJ2-5, with 11 bases identical to TRBD2. V was clipped by 4 bases and J by 4 bases; unmatched bases: 8. The CDR3 loop spans 16 amino acids. CDR1 is SGHVS and CDR2 is FNYEAQ in the germline V gene. CDR3 loop: CASSSLVGTSGETQYF. CDR3 DNA: TGTGCCAGCAGCTCCTTAGTGGGGACTAGCGGAGAGACCCAGTACTTC. Together with reference TRBV7-6 and TRBJ2-5, the CDR3 gives the full variable domain: GAGVSQSPRYKVTKRGQDVALRCDPISGHVSLYWYRQALGQGPEFLTYFNYEAQQDKSGLPNDRFSAERPEGSISTLTIQRTEQRDSAMYRCASSSLVGTSGETQYFGPGTRLLVL.

This clonotype was observed a few times. The chain joins TRBV7-2 to TRBJ2-7; 8 bases map to TRBD2. The CDR3 runs to 13 residues. V lost 5 bases, J lost 3 bases, and 3 bases stayed unmatched. CDR1 and CDR2 from the germline V gene are SGHTA and FQGNSA. CDR3 DNA: TGTGCCAGCAGCCCGGGACTAGTCTACGAGCAGTACTTC. It yields the protein CASSPGLVYEQYF. Combining the CDR3 with reference TRBV7-2 and TRBJ2-7 gives the whole variable domain GAGVSQSPSNKVTEKGKDVELRCDPISGHTALYWYRQSLGQGLEFLIYFQGNSAPDKSGLPSDRFSAERTGGSVSTLTIQRTQQEDSAVYLCASSPGLVYEQYFGPGTRLTVT.

This clonotype appeared once. The chain joins TRBV10-2 to TRBJ1-6; D is perhaps TRBD1 (5 bases). This CDR3 region has 14 residues. Per the germline V gene, CDR1 is WSHSY and CDR2 is SAAADI. V was clipped by 8 bases and J by 7 bases, with 15 bases between them. Written as DNA, the CDR3 is TGCGCCAGCCCTCGACAGCGCTTGAATTCACCCCTCCACTTT. Translated: CASPRQRLNSPLHF.

This clonotype has ten or more counts. The rearrangement uses TRBV24-1 and TRBJ1-4; D gene ambiguous. V was shortened by 4 bases and J by 5 bases, with 10 bases between the two germline ends. There are 14 residues in the CDR3. Per the germline V gene, CDR1 is KGHDR and CDR2 is SFDVKD. The CDR3 region is CATSEDGPNEKLFF. CDR3 in DNA: TGTGCCACCAGTGAGGACGGACCGAATGAAAAACTGTTTTTT.

The gene calls are TRBV20-1 and TRBJ1-1, with 9 bases lining up with TRBD1. From germline, CDR1 is DFQATT and CDR2 SNEGSKA (reference sequence). Germline trimming cut 1 base from V and 4 bases from J; bases unmatched to any gene: 7. The CDR3 loop spans 15 amino acids. The DNA of the CDR3 is TGCAGTGCTAGAGTCGGGACAGGGAGAGTCACTGAAGCTTTCTTT. This sequence encodes CSARVGTGRVTEAFF.

This clonotype has a count of ten or more. The chain couples TRBV29-1 to TRBJ1-1; D unresolved. Per germline, CDR1 SQVTM and CDR2 ANQGSEA. Trimming removed 2 bases from V and 0 bases from J, with 7 bases in between. There are 13 residues in the CDR3. CDR3 nucleotides: TGCAGCGTTGAACCGCAGATGAACACTGAAGCTTTCTTT. This sequence encodes CSVEPQMNTEAFF. The entire variable domain, with the rest obtained from reference TRBV29-1 and TRBJ1-1, is as follows: SAVISQKPSRDICQRGTSLTIQCQVDSQVTMMFWYRQQPGQSLTLIATANQGSEATYESGFVIDKFPISRPNLTFSTLTVSNMSPEDSSIYLCSVEPQMNTEAFFGQGTRLTVV.

The chain recombines TRBV24-1 with TRBJ1-6; 9 bases line up with TRBD1. CDR1 and CDR2 (germline): KGHDR, SFDVKD. This CDR3 region has 15 residues. With 4 bases clipped from V and 7 bases from J, the junction kept 4 bases outside the gene matches. Written as DNA, the CDR3 is TGTGCCACCAGTGAACCCGGGACAGGGAATTCACCCCTCCACTTT. It translates to CATSEPGTGNSPLHF.

The chain recombines TRBV10-3 with TRBJ1-2; D may be TRBD1 (5 bases). Germline V gene data show CDR1 as ENHRY and CDR2 as SYGVKD. The V end lost 11 bases, the J end lost 2 bases, and 18 bases lay between the germline ends. This CDR3 region has 14 residues. The CDR3 DNA sequence: TGTGCCGTCTACAGGACTGGGACGAACTATGGCTACACCTTC. This sequence encodes CAVYRTGTNYGYTF.

This chain joins TRBV7-9 and TRBJ1-2; D not certain. Germline CDR1 SEHNR, CDR2 FQNEAQ (reference sequence). This CDR3 is 12 amino acids long. V was shortened by 6 bases and J by 4 bases, with 9 bases between the two germline ends. Here the CDR3 reads CASSLTSYGYTF. The CDR3 DNA is TGTGCCAGCAGTCTCACTAGCTATGGCTACACCTTC.

About this clonotype itself: This may stem from a read error, because a much larger clone lies one nucleotide away. The rearrangement uses TRBV2 and TRBJ1-5, with D unclear. The CDR3 extends over 10 amino acids. Germline CDR1 is SNHLY and CDR2 is FYNNEI. Written as DNA, the CDR3 is TGTGTCAGCATGCAACAGCCCCAGCATTTT. It translates to CVSMQQPQHF. The full variable domain, its missing parts supplied by reference TRBV2 and TRBJ1-5, is EPEVTQTPSHQVTQMGQEVILRCVPISNHLYFYWYRQILGQKVEFLVSFYNNEISEKSEIFDDQFSVERPDGSNFTLKIRSTKLEDSAMYFCVSMQQPQHFGDGTRLSIL.

This sequence joins TRBV5-1 and TRBJ1-5, with D possibly matching TRBD1 (5 bases). The germline V gene encodes CDR1 SGHRS and CDR2 YFSETQ. The CDR3 is 14 residues long. The V end was cut by 4 bases, the J end by 4 bases, with 12 bases between. The CDR3 here is CASSQIWGNQPQHF. In DNA form, the CDR3 reads TGCGCCAGCAGCCAAATATGGGGGAATCAGCCCCAGCATTTT.

This clonotype was detected only a few times. One end of the junction fails to match germline, which may point to a read error. The chain links TRBV7-9 to TRBJ2-7, with D maybe TRBD2 (6 bases). Germline values: CDR1 SEHNR, CDR2 FQNEAQ (reference sequence). The CDR3 runs to 14 residues. CDR3 bases: TGCGCCAGCAGCCAAGTCGGGGGTTCCTACGAGCAGTACTTC. Its protein is CASSQVGGSYEQYF.

The chain couples TRBV25-1 to TRBJ2-7; maybe TRBD1 (6 bases). The length of the CDR3 is 13 residues. The V gene lost 7 bases and the J gene lost 4 bases, with 14 bases spanning the gap. The germline gives CDR1 MGHDK, CDR2 SYGVNS. The CDR3 region has the DNA TGTGCCAGCAATGGACAGCTCGCTTACGAGCAGTACTTC. Its protein product is CASNGQLAYEQYF.

This clonotype was counted ten times or more. The chain is built from TRBV24-1 and TRBJ1-2, with D possibly TRBD1 on 5 matching bases. Trimming shortened V by 6 bases and J by 8 bases, and 9 bases separated the two germline ends. Germline CDR1 and CDR2: KGHDR and SFDVKD. The CDR3 spans 11 residues. The CDR3 spells CATSQGFGYTF. The CDR3 nucleotides read TGTGCCACCAGTCAGGGTTTCGGCTACACCTTC.